The 19 T cell receptor delta chains in this list originate from one sample, sequenced in a study of gamma-delta chains in newborns, infants, children. TCRdb reanalysed the reads with CATT. The sample lists 6,500 to 9,000 delta-chain clones; approximately 1.5% were seen once. Sequencing was done on a sample of blood. The receptor set was obtained from a child who was a newborn, infant or young child, either healthy, febrile or measles-vaccinated (not recorded which).

This clone was observed a handful of times. This may stem from a read error, because a much larger clone lies one nucleotide away. The V gene is TRDV2, the J gene TRDJ1, with TRDD3 identical over 12 bases. Germline CDR1 is GEAIGNYY and CDR2 is EKD. This CDR3 has 19 amino acids. CDR3 loop: CACDTSEDWGILGSDKLTF. The CDR3 DNA follows: TGTGCCTGTGACACTTCGGAAGACTGGGGGATACTTGGATCCGATAAACTCACCTTT.

This clone has more than one count but fewer than ten. TCRdb assigns this DNA the protein of a much larger clone, which departs from its translation at residue 12; this likely reflects a read error, and the protein shown comes from translating the DNA. The gene calls are TRDV2 and TRDJ1; TRDD3 matches 9 bases. V dropped 3 bases and J dropped 0; count of bases not matched to a gene: 13. This CDR3 is built from 18 residues. From germline, CDR1 is GEAIGNYY and CDR2 EKD. The CDR3 protein is CACDRILGDPKHTDKLIF. The CDR3 region has the DNA TGTGCCTGTGACCGGATACTGGGGGACCCGAAGCACACCGATAAACTCATCTTT.

This clone was seen a few times. Given a much more abundant clone one base away, this may be a read error. The gene calls are TRDV1 and TRDJ2; either TRDD2 or TRDD3 may supply D (5 bases each). From germline, CDR1 is TSWWSYY and CDR2 QGS. V dropped 3 bases and J dropped 0 bases, with 29 bases sitting between them. This CDR3 spans 22 amino acids. Here the CDR3 reads CALGELLGRGGPNPALTAQLFF. The CDR3 DNA reads as TGTGCTCTTGGGGAGCTCCTAGGGCGGGGGGGTCCCAACCCCGCTTTGACAGCACAACTCTTCTTT.

This chain uses TRDV1 with TRDJ1; the D gene is possibly TRDD3 (6 bases). The CDR3 runs 19 residues. The ends were cut back, 0 bases at V and 3 bases at J, with 23 bases in the middle. CDR1 TSWWSYY and CDR2 QGS come from the germline V gene. CDR3 bases: TGTGCTCTTGGGGAACTAAGCCGAGGAGGTACTGGGCTGGCCGATAAACTCATCTTT. Its protein is CALGELSRGGTGLADKLIF.

This clone was counted many times. The chain couples TRDV1 to TRDJ1; 9 bases fit TRDD3. CDR1 is TSWWSYY and CDR2 is QGS in the germline V gene. The CDR3 contains 20 residues. Unmatched junction bases numbered 18, after V lost 3 bases and J lost 1 base. The DNA of the CDR3 is TGTGCTCTTGGGGACCCCCGGGGGATACTTTTCTCAACTATCACCGATAAACTCATCTTT. Amino acids: CALGDPRGILFSTITDKLIF.

This clone was seen more than once but under ten times. TCRdb pairs this DNA with a much larger clone's protein that differs at residue 10, likely a read error; the protein shown was translated from the DNA. The chain couples TRDV2 to TRDJ2; D unresolved. V was cut by 2 bases and J by 0 bases, with 24 bases left in between. The CDR3 sequence is 20 residues long. The germline V gene encodes CDR1 GEAIGNYY and CDR2 EKD. CDR3 DNA: TGTGCCTGTGACAAAGGAGCCTATTGGGAGATTCCCTCTTTGACAGCACAACTCTTCTTT. Translated, it gives CACDKGAYWEIPSLTAQLFF.

The chain has TRDV1 and TRDJ3; TRDD3 matches at 13 bases. The V segment lost 1 base and the J segment 0 bases; nucleotides outside the gene matches: 18. Looked up from germline, CDR1 is TSWWSYY and CDR2 is QGS. The CDR3 has 25 residues. The CDR3 DNA sequence: TGTGCTCTTGGGGAACCCCGGGGTCCTTACTACTGGGGGATACGCCTCTCCTGGGACACCCGACAGATGTTTTTC. Its protein is CALGEPRGPYYWGIRLSWDTRQMFF.

Regarding this clone: Additional DNA sequences in this sample encode the identical CDR3. The V gene is TRDV1, the J gene TRDJ1; TRDD3 matches at 13 bases. Germline CDR1 is TSWWSYY and CDR2 is QGS. The CDR3 contains 22 residues. The ends lost 0 bases at V and 0 bases at J; junction bases unmatched: 16. CDR3 region: CALGELVFHNWGIRQYTDKLIF. CDR3 nucleotide sequence: TGTGCTCTTGGGGAACTAGTCTTTCACAACTGGGGGATACGACAGTACACCGATAAACTCATCTTT.

This clone has just a few counts. Just one base apart from a much larger clone, this may be a read error. Other DNA variants within this sample encode the same CDR3. V gene TRDV2 combines with J gene TRDJ1; TRDD2 matches 8 bases. V shed 7 bases and J 4 bases; nucleotides not matched to a gene: 7. Germline V gene data show CDR1 as GEAIGNYY and CDR2 as EKD. There are 13 residues in the CDR3. The CDR3 DNA reads as TGTGCCTGCGTCTTCCTACGTGGCGATAAACTCATCTTT. Its translation: CACVFLRGDKLIF.

As regards this clone: Just one base apart from a much larger clone, this may be a read error. A J gene of TRDJ1 was called, though the V gene was not; the table calls TRDD3, which could not be checked here. The CDR3 runs to 22 residues. The CDR3 sequence is CAFRKGLPTHWGISRHTDKLIF. CDR3 in DNA: TGTGCCTTCCGGAAGGGCCTTCCTACGCATTGGGGGATATCCCGCCACACCGATAAACTCATCTTT.

This clone is labeled as medium-sized. The CDR3 region has the DNA TGTGCTCTTGGGGACCCTCCGGCGGGCAACTGGGTTGAGGTACTGGGGGATACCGACGATAAACTCATCTTT. Translation gives CALGDPPAGNWVEVLGDTDDKLIF. The chain employs TRDV1 and TRDJ1, with TRDD3 matching 12 bases. CDR1 is TSWWSYY, CDR2 QGS, per germline. The CDR3 totals 24 residues. V was pared by 3 bases and J by 4 bases, with 30 bases of the junction left unmatched.

Note on this clone: A much larger clone is a single base away; this may be a read error. The chain uses TRDV1 and TRDJ2; TRDD2 is a possible D gene (6 bases). The CDR3 length is 22 residues. V was shortened by 3 bases and J by 0 bases, with 29 bases between the two germline ends. The germline gives CDR1 TSWWSYY, CDR2 QGS. The chain's CDR3 is CALGDSYGVDPARNSLTAQLFF. CDR3 DNA: TGTGCTCTTGGGGACTCCTACGGTGTGGATCCGGCGCGAAACTCTTTGACAGCACAACTCTTCTTT.

Concerning this clone itself: This clone may be a read error of a much larger clone one base away. This rearrangement joins TRDV2 to TRDJ1, with D perhaps matching TRDD3 (7 bases). V dropped 5 bases and J dropped 0 bases, with 33 bases sitting between them. The CDR3 runs 21 residues. CDR1 is GEAIGNYY, CDR2 EKD, per germline. CDR3 sequence: CACGILRVLGTTIKYTDKLIF. The CDR3 DNA reads as TGTGCCTGTGGCATCCTACGTGTACTGGGGACTACCATAAAATACACCGATAAACTCATCTTT.

About this clone itself: For this DNA, TCRdb reports the protein of a much larger clone, which diverges at residue 13, most likely from a read error; the protein presented here is translated directly from the DNA. V and J are TRDV1 and TRDJ1, with a possible D match to TRDD3 (5 bases). CDR3 length: 20 amino acids. Trimming cost V 0 bases and J 2 bases, with 25 bases left between them. From germline, CDR1 is TSWWSYY and CDR2 QGS. The CDR3 loop is CALGELGSRSGGLRTDKLIF. The CDR3 region has the DNA TGTGCTCTTGGGGAACTTGGATCCCGTTCCGGGGGGTTACGTACCGATAAACTCATCTTT.

This clone has just a few counts. A much larger clone sits a single nucleotide away, making a read error possible. The same CDR3 arises from other DNA sequences in this sample as well. CDR3: CALGEGLRPGYVTGKLIF. In nucleotides, the CDR3 is TGTGCTCTTGGGGAAGGTCTACGACCGGGTTACGTTACGGGTAAACTCATCTTT. The chain couples TRDV1 to TRDJ1; the D is unclear. The CDR3 contains 18 residues. V lost 2 bases and J lost 7, with 26 bases in between. The germline CDR1 and CDR2 sequences are TSWWSYY and QGS.

This clone ranks as medium-sized. The same CDR3 arises from other DNA sequences in this sample as well. The V and J genes are TRDV1 and TRDJ1; TRDD3 matches 7 bases. CDR1 and CDR2 (germline): TSWWSYY, QGS. J lost 0 bases, V lost 2 bases, and 15 bases had no gene match. CDR3 size: 19 residues. CDR3 DNA sequence: TGTGCTCTTGGGGAAGCTCGCTTAAGGATACGATGGTACACCGATAAACTCATCTTT. This gives the protein CALGEARLRIRWYTDKLIF.

This clone has only a few counts. TCRdb's listed protein matches a much larger clone and diverges from this DNA's translation at residue 3, likely through a read error; the protein shown comes from the DNA. This chain uses TRAV29/DV5 with TRDJ1; 8 bases map to TRDD3. There are 17 residues in the CDR3. The germline V gene has CDR1 NSMFDY and CDR2 ISSIKDK. The chain's CDR3 is CATSLFPVLGDTDKLIF. The CDR3 bases are TGTGCAACAAGCTTGTTCCCCGTACTGGGGGACACCGATAAACTCATCTTT.

This clone rates as medium-sized. Distinct nucleotide sequences in the sample also encode this CDR3. The rearrangement joins TRDV2 to TRDJ1; the match to TRDD3 covers 10 bases. The V gene's germline CDR1 is GEAIGNYY and CDR2 EKD. CDR3 length: 19 amino acids. V lost 3 bases, J lost 0 bases, and 15 bases stayed unmatched. This CDR3 reads CACDGRNYGGYAYTDKLIF. The CDR3 DNA is TGTGCCTGTGACGGCCGGAACTACGGGGGATACGCGTACACCGATAAACTCATCTTT.

On this clone itself: The TCRdb protein, from a much larger clone, departs from this DNA's translation at residue 15, likely by read error; the protein shown derives from the DNA. V usage is TRDV1 and J usage is TRDJ1, with 10 positions matching TRDD3. This CDR3 spans 16 amino acids. Germline lookup yields CDR1 TSWWSYY and CDR2 QGS. In nucleotides, the CDR3 is TGTGCTCTTGGGGAATTACGTGGGGGATACACCGATAAACTCACCTTT. This gives the protein CALGELRGGYTDKLTF.